Here is one T cell receptor (beta chain) with its context. Germline CDR1 reads MDHEN; CDR2 reads SYDVKM. The V and J ends lost 1 base and 10 bases, in that order; junction bases with no gene match: 20. The CDR3 is made up of 19 amino acids. The data are from a study of shared T cell receptors in the human thymus. Assay: immunoSEQ multiplex PCR; the TCRdb copy retains only in-frame clones and omits some. The sample holds about 660,000 clones, more than 75% seen once. The sample also formed part of further work on human thymus T cells. That paper notes: V and J gene usage appeared biased in thymic and blood repertoires. Among unrelated individuals, related research reported thymic repertoires that overlapped highly.

Specimen: thymocytes. This clonotype was obtained from a boy in the first two years of life with a congenital heart defect. The rearrangement links TRBV28 to TRBJ1-3; 9 bases match TRBD1. The CDR3 DNA follows: TGTGCCAGCAGTTTATCGTGGGACAGGGAATCTCCCGAAGTTAGTACCATATATTTT. Translation: CASSLSWDRESPEVSTIYF.